The 24 T cell receptor beta chains reported below all come from one sample, sequenced in a study of blood T cell repertoires in COVID-19. TCRdb's copy holds only in-frame clones and misses some; the assay was immunoSEQ multiplex PCR. The sample consists of some 280,000 clones, 85% of them appearing once. The specimen was peripheral blood. These receptors originate from a woman aged 50 to 60 with active or convalescent COVID-19.

The chain combines TRBV7-8 with TRBJ2-1; possible D gene TRBD2, 5 bases. CDR1 is SGHVS, CDR2 FQNEAQ, per germline. The CDR3 totals 16 residues. The ends were cut back, 4 bases at V and 6 bases at J, with 19 bases in the middle. CDR3 sequence reads: CASSSRDGGLPNEQFF. CDR3 nucleotides: TGTGCCAGCAGCTCCCGGGATGGCGGGCTGCCCAATGAGCAGTTCTTC.

The count of this clone is one. The CDR3 nucleotides read TGTGCCAGCTGGGGACTAGCGGGAGCTGGGGAGCTGTTTTTT. This codes for CASWGLAGAGELFF. The rearrangement joins TRBV6-6 to TRBJ2-2, with 14 bases matching TRBD2. V shed 8 bases, J shed 8 bases, and the junction held 4 bases outside the gene matches. Germline lookup yields CDR1 MNHNY and CDR2 SVGAGI (reference sequence). The CDR3 covers 14 residues.

The CDR3 DNA follows: TGTGCCAGCACATCTCCGGGACAGGGAAAGGGTGAGCAGTTCTTC. Its translation is CASTSPGQGKGEQFF. The chain joins TRBV11-2 to TRBJ2-1; 9 nucleotides align to TRBD1. V was clipped by 7 bases and J by 9 bases; unmatched bases: 13. Germline CDR1 reads SGHAT; CDR2 reads FQNNGV. The CDR3 is made up of 15 amino acids. The full variable domain, completed using reference TRBV11-2 and TRBJ2-1, is EAGVAQSPRYKIIEKRQSVAFWCNPISGHATLYWYQQILGQGPKLLIQFQNNGVVDDSQLPKDRFSAERLKGVDSTLKIQPAKLEDSAVYLCASTSPGQGKGEQFFGPGTRLTVL.

V and J are TRBV10-3 and TRBJ2-1; 9 nucleotides align to TRBD2. CDR1 and CDR2 (germline): ENHRY, SYGVKD. V was pared by 10 bases and J by 5 bases, with 9 bases of the junction left unmatched. The CDR3 consists of 14 residues. CDR3 coding DNA: TGTGCCACCGCGGGGCTAGCGGGAAACAATGAGCAGTTCTTC. Translating gives CATAGLAGNNEQFF.

The chain joins TRBV18 to TRBJ2-1; the match to TRBD2 covers 12 bases. Germline CDR1 and CDR2: KGHSH and LQKENI. V was pared by 3 bases and J by 4 bases, with 4 bases of the junction left unmatched. The CDR3 sequence is 16 residues long. Written as DNA, the CDR3 is TGTGCCAGCTCACCGCGACTAGCGGGAGCTTACAATGAGCAGTTCTTC. Amino acids: CASSPRLAGAYNEQFF.

The chain uses TRBV28 and TRBJ1-2, with TRBD1 matching 9 bases. After removal of 7 bases from V and 7 bases from J, the junction contained 7 bases not matched to a gene. The CDR3 covers 13 residues. CDR1 and CDR2 from the germline V gene are MDHEN and SYDVKM. Written as DNA, the CDR3 is TGTGCCAGCAATACGGGACAGGGAGGTGGCTACACCTTC. It codes for CASNTGQGGGYTF.

The sample holds a few counts of this clone. The V and J genes are TRBV20-1 and TRBJ2-7, with a weak D call TRBD2 (5 bases). V lost 7 bases and J 1 base, leaving 8 bases between the germline ends. The CDR3 runs to 11 residues. In germline, CDR1 is DFQATT, CDR2 SNEGSKA (reference sequence). CDR3 loop: CSGGISYEQYF. CDR3 sequence (DNA): TGCAGTGGAGGGATTTCCTACGAGCAGTACTTC.

The chain uses TRBV7-9 and TRBJ2-1; 8 nucleotides align to TRBD1. CDR1 SEHNR and CDR2 FQNEAQ come from the germline V gene (reference sequence). With V trimmed by 6 bases and J by 8 bases, 9 bases remained unmatched. The length of the CDR3 is 14 residues. The CDR3 protein is CASRETGASDEQFF. CDR3 sequence (DNA): TGTGCCAGCAGAGAGACAGGGGCCAGCGATGAGCAGTTCTTC.

The chain employs TRBV10-3 and TRBJ1-5; the D is unclear. Germline V gives CDR1 ENHRY, CDR2 SYGVKD. This CDR3 is 15 amino acids long. V lost 3 bases to trimming and J lost 6 bases, with 15 bases between them. In DNA form, the CDR3 reads TGTGCCATCAGTGAATTCAGGTTGCTCGGTCAGCCCCAGCATTTT. It translates to CAISEFRLLGQPQHF.

The genes are TRBV11-2 and TRBJ2-7; no definite D call. This CDR3 spans 14 amino acids. Trimming left V 5 bases short and J 0 bases short, with 11 bases between. The germline V gene has CDR1 SGHAT and CDR2 FQNNGV. CDR3 sequence: CASSLGAISYEQYF. The CDR3 DNA reads TGTGCCAGCAGCCTAGGAGCCATCTCCTACGAGCAGTACTTC.

The chain combines TRBV6-5 with TRBJ1-2; no firm D call. The CDR3 is 13 residues long. V lost 0 bases, J lost 2 bases, and 4 bases lay in between. Germline CDR1 is MNHEY and CDR2 is SVGAGI. CDR3 amino acids: CASSYSSNYGYTF. The CDR3 coding sequence is TGTGCCAGCAGTTACTCCTCCAACTATGGCTACACCTTC.

The V gene is TRBV9, the J gene TRBJ2-1; maybe TRBD1 (5 bases). CDR1 is SGDLS, CDR2 YYNGEE, per germline. Trimming removed 2 bases from V and 14 bases from J, with 17 bases in between. The CDR3 totals 13 residues. CDR3 in DNA: TGTGCCAGCAGCGTGAGGCCGCAAGGGGAAGAGTTCTTC. Encoded protein: CASSVRPQGEEFF.

This rearrangement joins TRBV12-3 or TRBV12-4 to TRBJ1-6, with D hard to call. The CDR3 covers 12 residues. Trimming stripped 8 bases from V and 4 bases from J, with 6 bases between. As DNA, the CDR3 is TGTGCCAGCGTCGGTTATAATTCACCCCTCCACTTT. Translation: CASVGYNSPLHF.

This clone was counted only a few times. This sequence joins TRBV4-2 and TRBJ1-4; 7 bases are a match to TRBD1. This CDR3 has 15 residues. The junction had 2 bases not matched to a gene; V was cut back by 4 bases and J by 0 bases. From germline, CDR1 is LGHNA and CDR2 YNFKEQ. CDR3 in amino acids: CASSRQGATNEKLFF. CDR3 in DNA: TGTGCCAGCAGCCGACAGGGAGCAACTAATGAAAAACTGTTTTTT.

The genes are TRBV18 and TRBJ2-3, with D maybe TRBD1 (6 bases). The CDR3 consists of 15 residues. Germline loops: CDR1 KGHSH, CDR2 LQKENI. Trimming removed 2 bases from V and 8 bases from J, with 17 bases in between. The CDR3 nucleotides are TGTGCCAGCTCACCATGGAACAGGGAGAGTATTACGCAGTATTTT. This encodes CASSPWNRESITQYF.

The CDR3 sequence: CASSDAGKGYGYTF. The CDR3 nucleotides read TGTGCCAGCAGTGACGCGGGGAAAGGCTATGGCTACACCTTC. This rearrangement joins TRBV6-4 to TRBJ1-2; D remains ambiguous. The CDR3 spans 14 residues. The germline V and J ends were trimmed by 2 bases and 4 bases, with 11 bases remaining between them. Germline V CDR1 and CDR2: MRHNA, SNTAGT.

Only one count was recorded for this clone. V usage is TRBV5-1 and J usage is TRBJ2-7, with 12 nucleotides matching TRBD1. V gave up 0 bases and J gave up 6 bases; unmatched junction bases: 13. CDR1 is SGHRS, CDR2 YFSETQ, per germline. CDR3 length equals 18 residues. The CDR3 DNA sequence: TGCGCCAGCAGCTTGGTGGGACAGGGGGCTTGGGGAGCGGGCGAGCAGTACTTC. Its translation is CASSLVGQGAWGAGEQYF.

The genes are TRBV19 and TRBJ2-1, with D possibly being TRBD2 (6 bases). CDR1 LNHDA and CDR2 SQIVND come from the germline V gene (reference sequence). The ends were cut back, 4 bases at V and 8 bases at J, with 18 bases in the middle. CDR3 length equals 15 residues. The CDR3 is CASSTQSTPGDEQFF. The CDR3 DNA reads TGTGCCAGTAGTACTCAGAGCACGCCGGGGGATGAGCAGTTCTTC.

The rearrangement uses TRBV18 and TRBJ1-2, with a possible D match to TRBD1 (6 bases). V lost 6 bases and J 5 bases, leaving 13 bases between the germline ends. CDR1 KGHSH and CDR2 LQKENI come from the germline V gene. The CDR3 totals 13 residues. CDR3 coding DNA: TGTGCCAGCTCGTCCGGGACAAAGTATGGCTACACCTTC. Translation: CASSSGTKYGYTF.

About this clone itself: Different DNA sequences within this sample yield the same CDR3. The chain has TRBV5-1 and TRBJ1-3; the D gene is possibly TRBD1 (6 bases). This CDR3 spans 14 amino acids. The germline CDR1 and CDR2 sequences are SGHRS and YFSETQ. Trimming shortened V by 2 bases and J by 0 bases, and 6 bases separated the two germline ends. CDR3 protein: CASSLQGSGNTIYF. CDR3 coding DNA: TGCGCCAGCAGCTTACAGGGCTCTGGAAACACCATATATTTT.

This clone was seen just once. The chain has TRBV27 and TRBJ1-5; the D is unclear. V shed 5 bases and J shed 5 bases, with 7 bases lying between them. Germline values: CDR1 MNHEY, CDR2 SMNVEV (reference sequence). The CDR3 sequence is 12 residues long. CDR3 in amino acids: CASSSGDQPQHF. CDR3 DNA sequence: TGTGCCAGCAGTAGCGGGGATCAGCCCCAGCATTTT.

This chain connects TRBV3-1 (or the pseudogene TRBV3-2) to TRBJ2-3, with TRBD2 identical over 14 bases. J gave up 5 bases and V 4 bases, and 8 bases lay outside the gene matches. Per the germline V gene, CDR1 is LGHDT and CDR2 is YNNKEL (reference sequence). This CDR3 has 17 amino acids. The CDR3 is CASSPGTSGRGKDTQYF. The CDR3 nucleotides are TGTGCCAGCAGCCCCGGGACTAGCGGGAGAGGTAAAGATACGCAGTATTTT.

The chain recombines TRBV13 with TRBJ1-1, with no clear D. The ends were cut back, 3 bases at V and 2 bases at J, with 16 bases in the middle. Looked up from germline, CDR1 is PRHDT and CDR2 is FYEKMQ (reference sequence). This CDR3 comprises 16 residues. The CDR3 loop reads CASSFFFGGDNTEAFF. CDR3 sequence (DNA): TGTGCCAGCAGCTTTTTTTTTGGCGGTGACAACACTGAAGCTTTCTTT.

This rearrangement joins TRBV6-5 to TRBJ2-1, with a tentative D call TRBD2 (6 bases). The V gene's germline CDR1 is MNHEY and CDR2 SVGAGI. There are 13 residues in the CDR3. With 0 bases removed from V and 9 bases from J, the gap between germline ends came to 9 bases. In DNA form, the CDR3 reads TGTGCCAGCAGTTACTCGCGGGGATCTGAGCAGTTCTTC. It codes for CASSYSRGSEQFF.